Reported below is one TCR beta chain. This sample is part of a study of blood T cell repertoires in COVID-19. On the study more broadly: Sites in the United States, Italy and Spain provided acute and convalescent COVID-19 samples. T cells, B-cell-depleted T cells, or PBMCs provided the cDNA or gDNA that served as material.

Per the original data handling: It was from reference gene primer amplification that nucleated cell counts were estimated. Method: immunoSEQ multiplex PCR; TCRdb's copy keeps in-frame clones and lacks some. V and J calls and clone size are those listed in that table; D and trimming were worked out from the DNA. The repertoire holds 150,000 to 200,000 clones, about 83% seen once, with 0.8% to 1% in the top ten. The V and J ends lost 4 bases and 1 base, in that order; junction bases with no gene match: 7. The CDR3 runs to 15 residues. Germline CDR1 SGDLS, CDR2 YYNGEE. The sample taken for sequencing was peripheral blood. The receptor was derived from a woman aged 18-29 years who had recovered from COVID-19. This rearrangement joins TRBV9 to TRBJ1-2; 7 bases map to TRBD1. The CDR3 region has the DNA TGTGCCAGCAGCCCATCAGCAGGGGGTAACTATGGCTACACCTTC. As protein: CASSPSAGGNYGYTF.